The rows below give T cell receptor beta chains drawn from one sample of a study of glioma-infiltrating T cells. MiXCR, applied by TCRdb to the multiplex PCR reads, yields one record per CDR3 protein. The data show about 210,000 distinct CDR3 sequences, 25% to 35% seen once. Sequences were obtained from glioma tissue, nonneoplastic brain tissue, or PBMCs (not recorded which). Receptors originate from a human donor with low-grade glioma or glioblastoma, undergoing nonglioma brain surgery, or in good health (not recorded which). The CDR3 runs from the conserved cysteine through the conserved F or W. D genes are given only for firm matches. Rows may omit the clone size; those that give it use once, few, many or a size class.

D gene	V gene	J gene	clone size	CDR3 DNA	CDR3 protein
NA	TRBV7-8	TRBJ2-7	NA	TGTGCCAGCAGCTGGGGGACCGGGAGAAACGAGCAGTACTTC	CASSWGTGRNEQYF
NA	TRBV9	TRBJ2-7	few	TGTGCCAGCAGCGTAGGCACTCAGAGGTCCTACGAGCAGTACTTC	CASSVGTQRSYEQYF
TRBD1	TRBV2	TRBJ2-2	many	TGTGCCAGCAGTGACAGGGGGCCCGACACCGGGGAGCTGTTTTTT	CASSDRGPDTGELFF
NA	TRBV7-2	TRBJ1-6	many	TGTGCCAGCAGCTTAGCCGCACAGGTGGCCAATTCACCCCTCCACTTT	CASSLAAQVANSPLHF
TRBD2	TRBV7-2	TRBJ2-3	many	TGTGCCAGCAGCATTAGCGGGAGGGATACGCAGTATTTT	CASSISGRDTQYF
NA	TRBV6-1	TRBJ2-5	many	TGTGCCAGCAGTCCGGCGGGTTTGGAGACCCAGTACTTC	CASSPAGLETQYF
TRBD1	TRBV6-1	TRBJ1-1	many	TGTGCCAGCAGCCTCTACAGGGGGCTTACGATGGACACTGAAGCTTTCTTT	CASSLYRGLTMDTEAFF
NA	TRBV6-1	TRBJ2-5	many	TGTGCCAGCACCCGTCGGCCTGGGACCCCTAGCCGGGAGACCCAGTACTTC	CASTRRPGTPSRETQYF
NA	TRBV4-2	TRBJ2-3	many	TGTGCCAGCGAAAACTTGCTCGGGCGGGATGGGACAGATACGCAGTATTTT	CASENLLGRDGTDTQYF
NA	TRBV20-1	TRBJ2-3	NA	TGCAGTGGGCGGGACCCGGGATCCGATACGCAGTATTTT	CSGRDPGSDTQYF
NA	TRBV14	TRBJ2-1	NA	TGTGCCAGCAGCCAAGAGGGACGGACTCGAAAAAGTAAGCAGTTCTTC	CASSQEGRTRKSKQFF
NA	TRBV11-2	TRBJ1-2	many	TGTGCCAGCAGCAAGGGGATGAACTATGGCTACACCTTC	CASSKGMNYGYTF
NA	TRBV3-1	TRBJ2-7	NA	TGTGCCAGCAGCCCCGCAGGGGCTGGCGTGGCCGAGCAGTACTTC	CASSPAGAGVAEQYF
NA	TRBV6-1	TRBJ2-5	many	TGTGCCAGCAGCCCCGGACAGCCAACTCAGTCCCAAGAGACCCAGTACTTC	CASSPGQPTQSQETQYF
NA	TRBV20-1	TRBJ1-5	NA	TGCAGTGCTTGGGGGGGGGAGACTCAGCCCCAGCATTTT	CSAWGGETQPQHF
TRBD2	TRBV6-5	TRBJ2-1	NA	TGTGCCAGCCCGCCCGGGACTAGCGGTTACAATGAGCAGTTCTTC	CASPPGTSGYNEQFF
TRBD2	TRBV6-6	TRBJ2-1	many	TGTGCCAGCAGTTACCTCCGGCCTGGAGCGGGAGGGCCCGATGAGCAGTTCTTC	CASSYLRPGAGGPDEQFF
TRBD1	TRBV12-3/TRBV12-4	TRBJ2-5	many	TGTGCCAGCAGTAGCGACAGGGGGGGTCGAGAGACCCAGTACTTC	CASSSDRGGRETQYF
TRBD2	TRBV11-1	TRBJ2-5	once	TGTGCCAGCAGCTTCAGGCTGGGCGGACTAGCTAACATCTACGGGCAGTACTTC	CASSFRLGGLANIYGQYF
NA	TRBV6-5	TRBJ1-6	NA	TGTGCCAGCAGTTACACATATTCACCCCTCCACTTT	CASSYTYSPLHF
NA	TRBV7-9	TRBJ2-2	few	TGTGCCAGCAGCAGCCAACACACCGGGGAGCTGTTTTTT	CASSSQHTGELFF
NA	TRBV20-1	TRBJ2-5	many	TGCAGTGCTAGTCCGGTGCTGGAAGAGACCCAGTACTTC	CSASPVLEETQYF